The sequence of this T cell receptor beta chain was determined in a study of technical replicates of blood from a few donors. The assay was immunoSEQ multiplex PCR, and TCRdb's table has in-frame clones only and misses some. The sample has tens of thousands of clones, about 92% seen once; the top ten hold 0.2% to 0.25%. Germline V CDR1 and CDR2: MNHEY, SMNVEV (reference sequence). The CDR3 runs 15 residues. J lost 3 bases, V lost 5 bases, and 7 bases had no gene match. This sequence originates from a human donor in good health. The V gene is TRBV27, the J gene TRBJ2-7; 10 bases map to TRBD2. Input material: T cells isolated from PBMCs. The CDR3 sequence is CASSPRLAGFYEQYF. CDR3 coding DNA: TGTGCCAGCAGTCCCCGACTAGCGGGCTTCTACGAGCAGTACTTC.